Below, 31 T cell receptor beta chains from the same sample are listed, as sequenced in a study of shared clonotypes between healthy human individuals. Data came from immunoSEQ multiplex PCR; TCRdb stores just in-frame clones and leaves some out. Here the sample spans some 500,000 clones, about 96% being singletons. The material sequenced was naive CD4+ T cells sorted from blood. Noted subset: CD45RA+ positively selected. The source of these receptors is a woman aged 25-40 years in good health.

The chain carries TRBV4-1 and TRBJ1-5; TRBD1 is a possible D gene (5 bases). The CDR3 loop spans 15 amino acids. Between the trimmed V and J ends, which lost 0 bases and 3 bases, there was a span of 9 bases. Per the germline V gene, CDR1 is MGHRA and CDR2 is YSYEKL. In DNA form, the CDR3 reads TGCGCCAGCAGCCAAGATGGCAGGGACAATCAGCCCCAGCATTTT. Translated: CASSQDGRDNQPQHF.

The rearrangement links TRBV28 to TRBJ1-5; D gene unclear. CDR3 length: 16 residues. The germline gives CDR1 MDHEN, CDR2 SYDVKM. With 5 bases removed from V and 5 bases from J, the gap between germline ends came to 19 bases. This CDR3 is CASSNNLAGSYQPQHF. CDR3 bases: TGTGCCAGCAGTAACAACCTTGCGGGATCCTATCAGCCCCAGCATTTT.

The chain uses TRBV27 and TRBJ2-4, with a weak D call TRBD2 (5 bases). Trimming took 3 bases from V and 7 from J, leaving 10 bases between them. The V gene's germline CDR1 is MNHEY and CDR2 SMNVEV (reference sequence). CDR3 size: 13 residues. CDR3 sequence: CASSFSGGNIQYF. As DNA, the CDR3 is TGTGCCAGCAGTTTCAGCGGTGGGAACATTCAGTACTTC.

The V call is TRBV28, the J call TRBJ2-5; D is perhaps TRBD1 or TRBD2 (5 bases each). Between the trimmed V and J ends, which lost 6 bases and 11 bases, there was a span of 13 bases. Germline V gives CDR1 MDHEN, CDR2 SYDVKM. The CDR3 is 11 residues long. This CDR3 is CASRLGERQYF. As DNA, the CDR3 is TGTGCCAGCAGGTTAGGGGAGAGGCAGTACTTC.

The chain joins TRBV18 to TRBJ1-1; 8 nucleotides line up with TRBD1. Germline V gives CDR1 KGHSH, CDR2 LQKENI. The junction had 5 bases not matched to a gene; V was cut back by 4 bases and J by 1 base. CDR3 size: 15 residues. DNA for the CDR3: TGTGCCAGCTCACTAGCCGGGACAGGGAACACTGAAGCTTTCTTT. It codes for CASSLAGTGNTEAFF.

The chain employs TRBV4-1 and TRBJ1-5, with 9 bases fitting TRBD1. The V gene end was trimmed by 0 bases and the J gene end by 0 bases; junction bases not matched to a gene: 9. The germline gives CDR1 MGHRA, CDR2 YSYEKL. The CDR3 length is 19 residues. The CDR3 nucleotides are TGCGCCAGCAGCCAAGATCTGGACAGGGGCTTAGTTAGCAATCAGCCCCAGCATTTT. The encoded protein is CASSQDLDRGLVSNQPQHF.

V and J are TRBV9 and TRBJ2-7; D might be TRBD2 (6 bases). Looked up from germline, CDR1 is SGDLS and CDR2 is YYNGEE. V lost 4 bases to trimming and J lost 2 bases, with 13 bases between them. The length of the CDR3 is 14 residues. The CDR3 sequence: CASSPQRVTYEQYF. The DNA of the CDR3 is TGTGCCAGCAGCCCGCAGCGGGTCACCTACGAGCAGTACTTC.

V gene TRBV19 combines with J gene TRBJ2-1; the D gene is possibly TRBD1 (6 bases). The CDR3 loop spans 17 amino acids. The germline V and J ends were trimmed by 1 base and 4 bases, with 17 bases remaining between them. CDR1 is LNHDA and CDR2 is SQIVND in the germline V gene (reference sequence). The CDR3 DNA reads as TGTGCCAGTAGTATAGGTTTGAGCGACAGGTGGTACAATGAGCAGTTCTTC. This codes for CASSIGLSDRWYNEQFF.

The CDR3 sequence: CATRVRTQETQYF. The CDR3 DNA sequence: TGTGCCACCAGGGTGAGGACCCAAGAGACCCAGTACTTC. The V call is TRBV6-6, the J call TRBJ2-5, with D possibly TRBD1 on 5 matching bases. Germline V gene data show CDR1 as MNHNY and CDR2 as SVGAGI (reference sequence). Trimming left V 10 bases short and J 1 base short, with 13 bases between. CDR3 length equals 13 residues.

The chain recombines TRBV29-1 with TRBJ1-1; D unresolved. The V end was cut by 4 bases, the J end by 1 base, with 10 bases between. Looked up from germline, CDR1 is SQVTM and CDR2 is ANQGSEA. There are 13 residues in the CDR3. In nucleotides, the CDR3 is TGCAGCGTTGCCGGCACCTCGAACACTGAAGCTTTCTTT. Translated, it gives CSVAGTSNTEAFF.

This chain joins TRBV27 and TRBJ2-5; 7 positions agree with TRBD2. The CDR3 has 16 residues. Germline V lookup: CDR1 MNHEY, CDR2 SMNVEV (reference sequence). After removal of 3 bases from V and 7 bases from J, the junction contained 14 bases not matched to a gene. The CDR3 nucleotides are TGTGCCAGCAGTTTTACGGGGCTAGCGGCGGTCGGGACCCAGTACTTC. Translation gives CASSFTGLAAVGTQYF.

This rearrangement joins TRBV4-1 to TRBJ2-7, with a possible D match to TRBD2 (5 bases). Germline V CDR1 and CDR2: MGHRA, YSYEKL. The CDR3 sequence is 15 residues long. V lost 0 bases and J 0 bases, leaving 9 bases between the germline ends. CDR3 amino acids: CASSQERAASYEQYF. For the CDR3, the DNA is TGCGCCAGCAGCCAAGAGAGGGCGGCCTCCTACGAGCAGTACTTC.

The chain uses TRBV28 and TRBJ1-5, with D perhaps TRBD1 (5 bases). Germline V gene sequence: CDR1 MDHEN, CDR2 SYDVKM. V lost 10 bases to trimming and J lost 4 bases, with 14 bases between them. This CDR3 has 13 residues. Written as DNA, the CDR3 is TGTGCCATCCGTAACAGGTATAATCAGCCCCAGCATTTT. Translation: CAIRNRYNQPQHF.

The chain combines TRBV6-4 with TRBJ2-1; weak D call: TRBD2 (7 bases). The CDR3 sequence is 16 residues long. Germline V gives CDR1 MRHNA, CDR2 SNTAGT. Trimming shortened V by 6 bases and J by 2 bases, and 17 bases separated the two germline ends. The CDR3 sequence is CASSSRTGGAYNEQFF. CDR3 DNA sequence: TGTGCCAGCAGCTCCCGGACGGGGGGCGCCTACAATGAGCAGTTCTTC.

The chain employs TRBV4-2 and TRBJ2-1; 10 bases agree with TRBD2. Losses at the gene ends were 4 bases for V and 5 bases for J; bases not matched to a gene: 8. Germline V gives CDR1 LGHNA, CDR2 YNFKEQ. The CDR3 runs to 16 residues. The CDR3 is CASSPAGGPRHNEQFF. For the CDR3, the DNA is TGTGCCAGCAGCCCAGCGGGAGGGCCAAGGCACAATGAGCAGTTCTTC.

The chain is built from TRBV6-1 and TRBJ2-3; tentatively, D is TRBD2 (7 bases). V was cut by 6 bases and J by 5 bases, with 18 bases left in between. Per the germline V gene, CDR1 is MNHNS and CDR2 is SASEGT. The CDR3 has 15 residues. CDR3 residues: CASRPGGGGEDTQYF. The CDR3 nucleotides read TGTGCCAGCAGGCCGGGGGGAGGGGGAGAAGATACGCAGTATTTT.

This chain joins TRBV5-1 and TRBJ2-1; tentatively, D is TRBD2 (6 bases). Germline CDR1 reads SGHRS; CDR2 reads YFSETQ. The germline V and J ends were trimmed by 4 bases and 5 bases, with 13 bases remaining between them. The CDR3 covers 14 residues. The CDR3 here is CASSILAGDNEQFF. The CDR3 bases are TGCGCCAGCAGCATACTAGCTGGCGACAATGAGCAGTTCTTC.

The J gene is TRBJ2-2, the V gene TRBV28; 8 bases map to TRBD2. The CDR3 is made up of 15 amino acids. Germline V gene sequence: CDR1 MDHEN, CDR2 SYDVKM. V lost 8 bases to trimming and J lost 6 bases; unmatched junction nucleotides: 11. Here the CDR3 DNA reads TGTGCCAGCCGCGAGCCGGGGACTAGTTCCGGGGAGCTGTTTTTT. It yields the protein CASREPGTSSGELFF.

This clone was found a few times. The CDR3 loop reads CASSEEGQFF. As DNA, the CDR3 is TGTGCCAGCAGTGAAGAGGGGCAGTTCTTC. The chain combines TRBV2 with TRBJ2-1; D unclear. Trimming took 1 base from V and 12 from J, leaving 4 bases between them. Germline lookup yields CDR1 SNHLY and CDR2 FYNNEI. This CDR3 has 10 amino acids.

As for this clone: This same CDR3 is encoded by further DNA sequences in the sample. V usage is TRBV18 and J usage is TRBJ1-2; tentatively, D is TRBD1 (5 bases). The CDR3 runs to 13 residues. Trimming cost V 1 base and J 8 bases, with 11 bases left between them. Per germline, CDR1 KGHSH and CDR2 LQKENI. The CDR3 DNA follows: TGTGCCAGCTCACCACGCCAGGGTGGAGGCTACACCTTC. Its translation: CASSPRQGGGYTF.

This rearrangement joins TRBV7-9 to TRBJ1-2; D is uncertain. Germline CDR1 and CDR2: SEHNR and FQNEAQ (reference sequence). With 1 base removed from V and 3 bases from J, the gap between germline ends came to 15 bases. The CDR3 has 16 residues. CDR3 coding DNA: TGTGCCAGCAGCTTAGGTCGCTCGGGCGTAGACTATGGCTACACCTTC. As protein: CASSLGRSGVDYGYTF. Together with reference TRBV7-9 and TRBJ1-2, the CDR3 gives the full variable domain: DTGVSQNPRHKITKRGQNVTFRCDPISEHNRLYWYRQTLGQGPEFLTYFQNEAQLEKSRLLSDRFSAERPKGSFSTLEIQRTEQGDSAMYLCASSLGRSGVDYGYTFGSGTRLTVV.

The chain recombines TRBV5-1 with TRBJ2-7, with D possibly matching TRBD1 (6 bases). Per germline, CDR1 SGHRS and CDR2 YFSETQ. V lost 2 bases, J lost 6 bases, and 21 bases lay in between. The CDR3 consists of 16 residues. This CDR3 reads CASSLSLTRRTAEQYF. In nucleotides, the CDR3 is TGCGCCAGCAGCTTATCACTGACTCGAAGGACAGCCGAGCAGTACTTC.

The V gene is TRBV7-9, the J gene TRBJ2-5; 7 nucleotides align to TRBD1. Germline loops: CDR1 SEHNR, CDR2 FQNEAQ (reference sequence). The CDR3 contains 14 residues. The V and J ends lost 4 bases and 0 bases, in that order; junction bases with no gene match: 2. CDR3 in amino acids: CASSWGQNQETQYF. The DNA for the CDR3 is TGTGCCAGCAGCTGGGGACAGAACCAAGAGACCCAGTACTTC.

The CDR3 sequence: CASSYLGGGEQYF. The CDR3 coding sequence is TGTGCCAGCAGCTACCTAGGGGGCGGCGAGCAGTACTTC. The V call is TRBV6-5, the J call TRBJ2-5, with 7 bases lining up with TRBD1. TRBJ2-7 explains the end of the DNA better; the J call may be wrong. The germline gives CDR1 MNHEY, CDR2 SVGAGI. The CDR3 loop spans 13 amino acids.

The J gene is TRBJ1-1, the V gene TRBV28, with D unresolved. In germline, CDR1 is MDHEN, CDR2 SYDVKM. Trimming removed 6 bases from V and 5 bases from J, with 16 bases in between. There are 14 residues in the CDR3. The CDR3 DNA is TGTGCCAGCAGGCGGGGAGGGTCGGGAACTGAAGCTTTCTTT. It codes for CASRRGGSGTEAFF. Using reference TRBV28 and TRBJ1-1 for the parts outside the CDR3, the full variable domain is DVKVTQSSRYLVKRTGEKVFLECVQDMDHENMFWYRQDPGLGLRLIYFSYDVKMKEKGDIPEGYSVSREKKERFSLILESASTNQTSMYLCASRRGGSGTEAFFGQGTRLTVV.

The gene calls are TRBV2 and TRBJ2-1, with 11 bases fitting TRBD2. The germline V gene encodes CDR1 SNHLY and CDR2 FYNNEI. V shed 6 bases, J shed 1 base, and the junction held 5 bases outside the gene matches. The CDR3 totals 16 residues. The CDR3 coding sequence is TGTGCCAGCAGCCCTAGGACTAGCGGGTCCTACAATGAGCAGTTCTTC. As protein: CASSPRTSGSYNEQFF.

This clone was detected once. The chain links TRBV6-5 to TRBJ1-1; the D gene is possibly TRBD1 (5 bases). Germline V gene sequence: CDR1 MNHEY, CDR2 SVGAGI. Between the trimmed V and J ends, which lost 3 bases and 1 base, there was a span of 15 bases. The CDR3 has 16 residues. CDR3 coding DNA: TGTGCCAGCAGTTATAGTTCCCGAACAGGGAACACTGAAGCTTTCTTT. The encoded protein is CASSYSSRTGNTEAFF.

The chain combines TRBV28 with TRBJ2-3, with 7 bases identical to TRBD2. In germline, CDR1 is MDHEN, CDR2 SYDVKM. This CDR3 is built from 14 residues. J lost 6 bases, V lost 3 bases, and 6 bases had no gene match. The CDR3 region has the DNA TGTGCCAGCAGTTTTGGCGGGAGTGTGGATACGCAGTATTTT. Its translation is CASSFGGSVDTQYF.

This chain links TRBV5-4 with TRBJ2-1; 9 bases align to TRBD1. The trim removed 3 bases at V and 4 bases at J, leaving 14 bases unmatched. From germline, CDR1 is SGHNT and CDR2 YYREEE (reference sequence). The CDR3 runs to 18 residues. As DNA, the CDR3 is TGTGCCAGCAGCTCAGGACAGGGGAGAGAGGGTTGGTACAATGAGCAGTTCTTC. Encoded protein: CASSSGQGREGWYNEQFF.

The V and J genes are TRBV6-1 and TRBJ2-2, with 7 bases identical to TRBD1. The CDR3 runs to 15 residues. Germline values: CDR1 MNHNS, CDR2 SASEGT. V shed 7 bases and J 7 bases; nucleotides not matched to a gene: 12. CDR3 nucleotide sequence: TGTGCCAGCAAGGAAAAACAGGGGAGAGTCGGGGAGCTGTTTTTT. It specifies CASKEKQGRVGELFF.

Points on this clone: This CDR3 is also generated by other DNA sequences in the sample. V and J are TRBV28 and TRBJ2-7; TRBD1 matches at 9 bases. CDR1 and CDR2 (germline): MDHEN, SYDVKM. The CDR3 has 14 amino acids. After removal of 5 bases from V and 3 bases from J, the junction contained 5 bases not matched to a gene. The CDR3 DNA sequence: TGTGCCAGCAGTCAGCCGGGACAGGGCTACGAGCAGTACTTC. Protein product: CASSQPGQGYEQYF.